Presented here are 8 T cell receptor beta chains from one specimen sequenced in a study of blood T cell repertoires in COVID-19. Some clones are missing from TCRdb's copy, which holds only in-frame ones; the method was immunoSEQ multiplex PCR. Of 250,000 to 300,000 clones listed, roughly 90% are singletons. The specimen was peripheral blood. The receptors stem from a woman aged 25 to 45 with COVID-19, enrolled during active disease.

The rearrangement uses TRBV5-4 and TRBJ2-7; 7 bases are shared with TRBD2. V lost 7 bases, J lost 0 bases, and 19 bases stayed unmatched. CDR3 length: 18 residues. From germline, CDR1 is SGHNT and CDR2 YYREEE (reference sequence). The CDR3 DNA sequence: TGTGCCAGCTCGCGTGCTCGGGGAGGGCCCCAAAGCTCCTACGAGCAGTACTTC. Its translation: CASSRARGGPQSSYEQYF.

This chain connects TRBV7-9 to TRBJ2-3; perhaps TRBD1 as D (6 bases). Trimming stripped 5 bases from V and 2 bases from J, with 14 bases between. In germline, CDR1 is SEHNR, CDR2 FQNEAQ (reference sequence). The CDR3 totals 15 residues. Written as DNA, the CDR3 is TGTGCCAGCAGCGCCTCTAGGGGGTTCACAGATACGCAGTATTTT. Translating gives CASSASRGFTDTQYF.

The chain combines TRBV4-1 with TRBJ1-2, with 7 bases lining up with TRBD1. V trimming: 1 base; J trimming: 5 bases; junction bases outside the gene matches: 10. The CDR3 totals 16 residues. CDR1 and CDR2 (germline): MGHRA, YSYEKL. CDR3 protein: CASSQGSGDSTYGYTF. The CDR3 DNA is TGCGCCAGCAGCCAAGGGTCGGGGGACAGCACTTATGGCTACACCTTC.

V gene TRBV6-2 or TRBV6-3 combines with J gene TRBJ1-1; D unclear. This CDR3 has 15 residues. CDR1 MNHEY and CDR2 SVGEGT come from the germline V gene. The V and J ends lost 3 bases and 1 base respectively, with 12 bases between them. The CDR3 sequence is CASSYYQRRNTEAFF. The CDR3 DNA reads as TGTGCCAGCAGTTATTACCAGCGAAGGAACACTGAAGCTTTCTTT.

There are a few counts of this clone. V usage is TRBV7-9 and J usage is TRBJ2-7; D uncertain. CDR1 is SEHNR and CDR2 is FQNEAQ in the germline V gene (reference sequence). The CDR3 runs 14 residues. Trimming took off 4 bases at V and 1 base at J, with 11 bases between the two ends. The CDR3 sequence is CASSSLSQSYEQYF. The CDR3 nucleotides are TGTGCCAGCAGCTCCCTTAGTCAATCCTACGAGCAGTACTTC.

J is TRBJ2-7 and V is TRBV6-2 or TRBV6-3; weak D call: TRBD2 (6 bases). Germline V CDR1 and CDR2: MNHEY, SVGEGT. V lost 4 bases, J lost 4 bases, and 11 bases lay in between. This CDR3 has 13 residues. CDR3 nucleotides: TGTGCCAGCAGTTCGCGGGGAAGATACGAGCAGTACTTC. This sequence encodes CASSSRGRYEQYF.

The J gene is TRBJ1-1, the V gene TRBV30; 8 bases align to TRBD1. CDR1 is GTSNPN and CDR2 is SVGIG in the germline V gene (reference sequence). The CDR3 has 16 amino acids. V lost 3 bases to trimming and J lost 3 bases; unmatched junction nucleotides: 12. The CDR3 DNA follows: TGTGCCTGGAGGCCAAGGACAGGGTTTGGGTACACTGAAGCTTTCTTT. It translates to CAWRPRTGFGYTEAFF.

The CDR3 DNA sequence: TGTGCCAGTAGGTCAGGGCCCTATAGCAATCAGCCCCAGCATTTT. Protein: CASRSGPYSNQPQHF. The chain couples TRBV19 to TRBJ1-5; D might be TRBD1 (5 bases). The CDR3 loop spans 15 amino acids. The ends were cut back, 6 bases at V and 0 bases at J, with 12 bases in the middle. CDR1 is LNHDA, CDR2 SQIVND, per germline (reference sequence). The full variable domain, rest sourced from reference TRBV19 and TRBJ1-5, is DGGITQSPKYLFRKEGQNVTLSCEQNLNHDAMYWYRQDPGQGLRLIYYSQIVNDFQKGDIAEGYSVSREKKESFPLTVTSAQKNPTAFYLCASRSGPYSNQPQHFGDGTRLSIL.